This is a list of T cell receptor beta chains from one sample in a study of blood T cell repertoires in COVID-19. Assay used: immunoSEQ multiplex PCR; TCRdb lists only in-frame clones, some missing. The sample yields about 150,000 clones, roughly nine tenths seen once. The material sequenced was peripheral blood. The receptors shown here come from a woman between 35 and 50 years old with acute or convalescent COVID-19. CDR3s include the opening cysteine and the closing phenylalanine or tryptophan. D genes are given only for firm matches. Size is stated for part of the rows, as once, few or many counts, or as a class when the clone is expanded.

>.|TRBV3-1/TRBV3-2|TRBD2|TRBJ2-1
TGTGCCAGCAGCCAAACTAGCGGGAGGTATGAGCAGTTCTTC
CASSQTSGRYEQFF
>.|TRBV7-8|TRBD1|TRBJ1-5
TGTGCCAGCAGCTTATTTAAAAATCCCGGGACAGGGGATAGCAATCAGCCCCAGCATTTT
CASSLFKNPGTGDSNQPQHF
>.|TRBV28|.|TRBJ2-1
TGTGCCAGCAGCCTTGACAGCTACAATGAGCAGTTCTTC
CASSLDSYNEQFF
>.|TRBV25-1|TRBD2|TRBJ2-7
TGTGCCAGCAGTGAGGGACTAGTCCCCTACGAGCAGTACTTC
CASSEGLVPYEQYF
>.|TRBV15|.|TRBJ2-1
TGTGCCACCAGCAGAGATGGGCTAGGAGGTTGGAGGAATGAGCAGTTCTTC
CATSRDGLGGWRNEQFF
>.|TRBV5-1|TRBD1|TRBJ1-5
TGCGCCAGCAGCTCCATCAGGGGGCCAGGTCAGCCCCAGCATTTT
CASSSIRGPGQPQHF
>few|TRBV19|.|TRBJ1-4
TGTGCCAGTAGTTTAGGGACGGGAGAAAAACTGTTTTTT
CASSLGTGEKLFF
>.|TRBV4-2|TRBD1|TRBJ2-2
TGTGCCAGCAGCCATTCCCGGGACAGGGGTCGGCCCGGGGAGCTGTTTTTT
CASSHSRDRGRPGELFF
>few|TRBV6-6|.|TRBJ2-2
TGTGCCAGCAGTTCAGGGAACACCGGGGAGCTGTTTTTT
CASSSGNTGELFF
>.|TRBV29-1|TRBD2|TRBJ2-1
TGCAGCGTTGCCCCCAGTAGCGGGGCTTACAATGAGCAGTTCTTC
CSVAPSSGAYNEQFF
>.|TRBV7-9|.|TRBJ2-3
TGTGCCAGCAGCCAAACAGGGTATAGCACAGATACGCAGTATTTT
CASSQTGYSTDTQYF
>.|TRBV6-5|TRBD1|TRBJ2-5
TGTGCCAGCCGGAACAGGGGGAGTCGAGAGACCCAGTACTTC
CASRNRGSRETQYF
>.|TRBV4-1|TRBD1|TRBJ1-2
TGCGCCAGCAGCCAGACAGGGGCTGCTGGCTACACCTTC
CASSQTGAAGYTF
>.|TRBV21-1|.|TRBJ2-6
TGTGCCAGCGGCGTCGTGGGACAGGGGCATCTAGGGGCCAACGTCCTGACTTTC
CASGVVGQGHLGANVLTF
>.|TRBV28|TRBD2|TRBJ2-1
TGTGCCAGCGGCGGGGGTGTTAACGTAGGTCAGTTCTTC
CASGGGVNVGQFF
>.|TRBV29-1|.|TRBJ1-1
TGCAGCGCAACTACGACAGGACCGCGGACTGAAGCTTTCTTT
CSATTTGPRTEAFF
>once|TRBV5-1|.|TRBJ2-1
TGCGCCAGCAGCTTGGCCAACAGGGATTCCTACAATGAGCAGTTCTTC
CASSLANRDSYNEQFF
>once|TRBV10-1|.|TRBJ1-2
TGCGCCAGCAGTGATCGGAGGGGGGGGACCTATGGCTACACCTTC
CASSDRRGGTYGYTF
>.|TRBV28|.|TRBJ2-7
TGTGCCAGCACCGTGGCCGGGAGCTCCTACGAGCAGTACTTC
CASTVAGSSYEQYF
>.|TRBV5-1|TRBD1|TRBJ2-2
TGCGCCAGCAGCGACCCGGGACAGGGGTATACCGGGGAGCTGTTTTTT
CASSDPGQGYTGELFF
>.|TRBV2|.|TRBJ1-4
TGTGCCAGCACACCACAGGACCGTCGTGAAAAACTGTTTTTT
CASTPQDRREKLFF
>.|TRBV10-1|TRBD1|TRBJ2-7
TGCGCCAGCAGGACAGGGAGAAGAAACTACGAGCAGTACTTC
CASRTGRRNYEQYF
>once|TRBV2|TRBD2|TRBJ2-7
TGTGCCAGCAGTGGTGCTAGCGGGAGGGTCGACGAGCAGTACTTC
CASSGASGRVDEQYF
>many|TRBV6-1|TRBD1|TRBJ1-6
TGTGCCAGCAGTGGGGGACAGGGGACTTCCTATAATTCACCCCTCCACTTT
CASSGGQGTSYNSPLHF
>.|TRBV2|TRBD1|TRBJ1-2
TGTGCCAGCAGCGAGGGACAGGGGGTAGGAGGCTACACCTTC
CASSEGQGVGGYTF
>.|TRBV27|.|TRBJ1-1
TGTGCCAGCAGTCCAGGTAGGCTAATGAACACTGAAGCTTTCTTT
CASSPGRLMNTEAFF
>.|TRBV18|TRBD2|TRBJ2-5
TGTGCCAGCTCACCACCAGCGGGAGTACAGACCCAGTACTTC
CASSPPAGVQTQYF
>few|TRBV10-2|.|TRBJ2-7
TGCGCCAGCAATCCAGGGCTGGAGGAGCAGTACTTC
CASNPGLEEQYF
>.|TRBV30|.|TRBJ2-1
TGTGCCTGGAGTGTAACGGTTCAGGGCGGTGAGCAGTTCTTC
CAWSVTVQGGEQFF
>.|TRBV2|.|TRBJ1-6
TGTGCCAGCACCGTAACAGGGTTGAGTAATTCACCCCTCCACTTT
CASTVTGLSNSPLHF
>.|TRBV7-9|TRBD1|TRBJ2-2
TGTGCCAGCAGCTTGGGACAGGGCGACACCGGGGAGCTGTTTTTT
CASSLGQGDTGELFF
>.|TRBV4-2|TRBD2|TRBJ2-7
TGTGCCAGCAGCCCCTCCGGGGGGTGGGGTAGCACCGACTCCTACGAGCAGTACTTC
CASSPSGGWGSTDSYEQYF
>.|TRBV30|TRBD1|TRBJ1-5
TGTGCCTGGGCAGGGGGAAATCAGCCCCAGCATTTT
CAWAGGNQPQHF
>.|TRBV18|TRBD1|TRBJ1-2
TGTGCCAGCTCACCCCCCGGGACAGGGGGGCCCTCAACCTATGGCTACACCTTC
CASSPPGTGGPSTYGYTF
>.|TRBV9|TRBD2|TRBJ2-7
TGTGCCAGCAGCGTAGCAACTAGCGGGGACTACGAGCAGTACTTC
CASSVATSGDYEQYF
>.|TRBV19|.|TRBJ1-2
TGTGCCAGTAGTATAGATTGGGGCCGATCAAACTATGGCTACACCTTC
CASSIDWGRSNYGYTF
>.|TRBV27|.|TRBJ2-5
TGTGCCAGCAAGTTGGCGGGAGAGACCCAGTACTTC
CASKLAGETQYF
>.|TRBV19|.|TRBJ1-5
TGTGCCAGTACCCAAACAGGGTTCGGGGATCAGCCCCAGCATTTT
CASTQTGFGDQPQHF
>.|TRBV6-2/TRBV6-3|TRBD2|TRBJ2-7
TGTGCCAGCAGTTACTACGGACTAGACTACGAGCAGTACTTC
CASSYYGLDYEQYF
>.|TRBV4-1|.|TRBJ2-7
TGCGCCAGCAGCCAAGAGGTGCAGGGCCTTCCCTACGAGCAGTACTTC
CASSQEVQGLPYEQYF